What follows are 25 T cell receptor beta chains derived from one specimen sequenced in a study of pediatric ulcerative colitis. The rectum was sampled with one to two pinch biopsies at colonoscopy. The data were produced by immunoSEQ multiplex PCR, yet TCRdb's version contains in-frame clones alone and is incomplete. Of 20,000 to 30,000 clones listed, approximately 71% were seen once; the top ten hold roughly 7.6%. Sequencing input: gut tissue. Receptors were obtained from a boy younger than 18 with severe ulcerative colitis.

The genes are TRBV5-4 and TRBJ2-5; tentative D call: TRBD1 (5 bases). The CDR3 totals 17 residues. Germline lookup yields CDR1 SGHNT and CDR2 YYREEE (reference sequence). The V gene lost 1 base and the J gene lost 5 bases, with 21 bases spanning the gap. The CDR3 sequence is CASSLWGTRWNMETQYF. The CDR3 DNA is TGTGCCAGCAGCTTGTGGGGCACACGGTGGAACATGGAGACCCAGTACTTC.

The chain's CDR3 is CASRLGRVDGYTF. The CDR3 DNA reads TGTGCCAGCAGATTAGGCAGGGTGGATGGCTACACCTTC. This chain links TRBV6-6 with TRBJ1-2; D might be TRBD1 (5 bases). CDR3 length equals 13 residues. V was clipped by 6 bases and J by 6 bases, with 14 bases between them. Germline V CDR1 and CDR2: MNHNY, SVGAGI (reference sequence).

V gene TRBV4-2 combines with J gene TRBJ2-3; D gene unclear. V was clipped by 0 bases and J by 6 bases, with 19 bases between them. In germline, CDR1 is LGHNA, CDR2 YNFKEQ. There are 17 residues in the CDR3. CDR3 DNA: TGTGCCAGCAGCCAAGAGTTCGCTACTCCCGACTCGGATACGCAGTATTTT. It codes for CASSQEFATPDSDTQYF.

This chain connects TRBV6-5 to TRBJ2-7, with D perhaps TRBD2 (6 bases). Germline assignment: CDR1 MNHEY and CDR2 SVGAGI. The CDR3 spans 15 residues. With 5 bases removed from V and 2 bases from J, the gap between germline ends came to 16 bases. The CDR3 loop is CASSNPGTGAYEQYF. DNA of the CDR3: TGTGCCAGCAGTAACCCCGGGACTGGCGCCTACGAGCAGTACTTC.

The rearrangement joins TRBV7-9 to TRBJ2-1; D gene ambiguous. Germline-derived CDR1 and CDR2 are SEHNR and FQNEAQ (reference sequence). The CDR3 spans 14 residues. V lost 0 bases to trimming and J lost 4 bases, with 7 bases between them. The CDR3 is CASSLAQAYNEQFF. The DNA of the CDR3 is TGTGCCAGCAGCTTAGCGCAGGCGTACAATGAGCAGTTCTTC.

The CDR3 loop is CASSLAGITGRSGNTIYF. In nucleotides, the CDR3 is TGTGCCAGCAGCTTGGCCGGGATCACCGGCCGATCTGGAAACACCATATATTTT. V gene TRBV5-4 combines with J gene TRBJ1-3; no definite D call. With 0 bases removed from V and 1 base from J, the gap between germline ends came to 17 bases. The CDR3 sequence is 18 residues long. The germline CDR1 and CDR2 sequences are SGHNT and YYREEE (reference sequence).

This clone was recorded a few times. J is TRBJ2-7 and V is TRBV5-6, with TRBD1 matching over 7 bases. The CDR3 length is 13 residues. CDR1 and CDR2 (germline): SGHDT, YYEEEE. The trim removed 5 bases at V and 2 bases at J, leaving 4 bases unmatched. The CDR3 region is CASRQGLTYEQYF. The CDR3, as DNA: TGTGCCAGCAGACAGGGGTTAACCTACGAGCAGTACTTC.

This clone was detected only a few times. This chain joins TRBV2 and TRBJ2-7, with no clear D. The CDR3 consists of 11 residues. Germline values: CDR1 SNHLY, CDR2 FYNNEI. Trimming stripped 7 bases from V and 7 bases from J, with 11 bases between. The DNA for the CDR3 is TGTGCCAGCACTTATGTAGGGGAGCAGTACTTC. This gives the protein CASTYVGEQYF.

The genes are TRBV6-1 and TRBJ2-1; possibly TRBD2 for D (6 bases). CDR3 length: 15 residues. CDR1 MNHNS and CDR2 SASEGT come from the germline V gene. The V end was cut by 6 bases, the J end by 10 bases, with 22 bases between. CDR3 loop: CASRHSGTATMEQFF. Here the CDR3 DNA reads TGTGCCAGCAGGCATTCAGGGACTGCCACAATGGAGCAGTTCTTC.

This chain uses TRBV6-5 with TRBJ1-1, with 7 positions matching TRBD1. The J segment lost 0 bases and the V segment lost 5 bases, leaving 0 bases of the junction unmatched. The germline CDR1 and CDR2 sequences are MNHEY and SVGAGI. The CDR3 covers 13 residues. In DNA, the CDR3 is TGTGCCAGCAGTGGACAGGTGAACACTGAAGCTTTCTTT. This sequence encodes CASSGQVNTEAFF.

The rearrangement uses TRBV2 and TRBJ1-5; tentatively, D is TRBD1 (6 bases). Trimming removed 8 bases from V and 3 bases from J, with 11 bases in between. CDR1 is SNHLY and CDR2 is FYNNEI in the germline V gene. The CDR3 runs 13 residues. CDR3 DNA: TGTGCCAGCGCTAGGGACAACAATCAGCCCCAGCATTTT. This codes for CASARDNNQPQHF.

This rearrangement joins TRBV6-4 to TRBJ2-5, with D unresolved. Germline V lookup: CDR1 MRHNA, CDR2 SNTAGT. V lost 4 bases, J lost 4 bases, and 10 bases lay in between. The CDR3 runs to 13 residues. This CDR3 reads CASSVEWGETQYF. As DNA, the CDR3 is TGTGCCAGCAGTGTAGAGTGGGGAGAGACCCAGTACTTC.

This chain uses TRBV7-2 with TRBJ2-3; D is perhaps TRBD2 (6 bases). The CDR3 contains 14 residues. V was trimmed by 3 bases and J by 1 base, leaving 8 bases between them. Germline assignment: CDR1 SGHTA and CDR2 FQGNSA. CDR3 coding DNA: TGTGCCAGCAGCTTGGGGGAGGGCACAGATACGCAGTATTTT. Its protein is CASSLGEGTDTQYF.

The CDR3 region has the DNA TGTGCCAGCCGGGCACAAGGCACCATATATTTT. Its translation is CASRAQGTIYF. The V call is TRBV6-5, the J call TRBJ1-3; the D is unclear. The CDR3 has 11 residues. V gave up 8 bases and J gave up 9 bases, with 11 bases separating them. Germline V lookup: CDR1 MNHEY, CDR2 SVGAGI.

The J gene is TRBJ2-3, the V gene TRBV5-4; D possibly corresponds to TRBD2 (6 bases). Trimming left V 3 bases short and J 0 bases short, with 11 bases between. Germline V gives CDR1 SGHNT, CDR2 YYREEE (reference sequence). The CDR3 has 15 amino acids. The CDR3 spells CASSYGGGSTDTQYF. The CDR3 DNA follows: TGTGCCAGCAGCTACGGGGGAGGCAGCACAGATACGCAGTATTTT.

J is TRBJ2-5 and V is TRBV18; D gene unclear. CDR1 KGHSH and CDR2 LQKENI come from the germline V gene. V shed 2 bases and J shed 2 bases, with 3 bases lying between them. This CDR3 region has 12 residues. Here the CDR3 reads CASSPRQETQYF. CDR3 bases: TGTGCCAGCTCACCAAGGCAAGAGACCCAGTACTTC.

With respect to this clone: One end of the junction varies from germline; a read error may be responsible. V gene TRBV29-1 combines with J gene TRBJ2-2; a possible D gene is TRBD2 (5 bases). Germline V lookup: CDR1 SQVTM, CDR2 ANQGSEA. The CDR3 is 14 residues long. CDR3 amino acids: CSIPERIEHRGAVF. The CDR3 bases are TGCAGCATACCGGAGCGTATTGAACACCGGGGAGCTGTTTTT.

In its sample, this clone was seen a few times. The chain employs TRBV2 and TRBJ1-2; 8 bases line up with TRBD1. This CDR3 has 13 residues. Germline V gene lookup returns CDR1 SNHLY and CDR2 FYNNEI. Germline trimming cut 9 bases from V and 1 base from J; bases unmatched to any gene: 4. CDR3 amino acids: CARRDRSNYGYTF. The CDR3, as DNA: TGTGCCAGAAGGGACAGGAGTAACTATGGCTACACCTTC.

V usage is TRBV5-1 and J usage is TRBJ1-2; no clear D. Germline V CDR1 and CDR2: SGHRS, YFSETQ. Trimming stripped 2 bases from V and 3 bases from J, with 14 bases between. The CDR3 loop spans 15 amino acids. CDR3 sequence: CASSFAGNLDYGYTF. CDR3 DNA sequence: TGCGCCAGCAGCTTTGCCGGGAATTTGGACTATGGCTACACCTTC.

The chain is built from TRBV7-2 and TRBJ1-1; the match to TRBD1 covers 8 bases. Germline assignment: CDR1 SGHTA and CDR2 FQGNSA. The CDR3 extends over 15 amino acids. With 1 base clipped from V and 1 base from J, the junction kept 2 bases outside the gene matches. CDR3 DNA: TGTGCCAGCAGCTTAGTTGGACAGGGGAACACTGAAGCTTTCTTT. It encodes CASSLVGQGNTEAFF.

The CDR3 loop reads CASMPNGIETQYF. The CDR3 DNA reads TGTGCCAGTATGCCCAACGGGATCGAGACCCAGTACTTC. This rearrangement joins TRBV19 to TRBJ2-5; TRBD2 might be the D (5 bases). The germline V gene has CDR1 LNHDA and CDR2 SQIVND (reference sequence). The length of the CDR3 is 13 residues. V was cut by 7 bases and J by 5 bases, with 14 bases left in between.

The chain couples TRBV7-9 to TRBJ2-1; 9 nucleotides align to TRBD1. Germline trimming cut 6 bases from V and 6 bases from J; bases unmatched to any gene: 9. The V gene's germline CDR1 is SEHNR and CDR2 FQNEAQ (reference sequence). This CDR3 contains 15 residues. The DNA of the CDR3 is TGTGCCAGCAGTCCCACGGGACAGGGTAGCAATGAGCAGTTCTTC. It specifies CASSPTGQGSNEQFF.

This clone was counted a few times. The chain employs TRBV5-1 and TRBJ2-5, with D maybe TRBD2 (6 bases). Germline loops: CDR1 SGHRS, CDR2 YFSETQ. V lost 1 base to trimming and J lost 0 bases, with 13 bases between them. This CDR3 contains 16 residues. The CDR3 DNA is TGCGCCAGCAGCTTGAGGATTAAGCGGGACCAAGAGACCCAGTACTTC. This translates into CASSLRIKRDQETQYF.

This clone turned up a few times. This chain connects TRBV7-9 to TRBJ1-2; D is unclear. This CDR3 region has 12 residues. Trimming removed 5 bases at V and 8 bases at J, with 12 bases between. Per germline, CDR1 SEHNR and CDR2 FQNEAQ (reference sequence). The CDR3: CASSAPVGGYTF. CDR3 DNA sequence: TGTGCCAGCAGCGCACCGGTTGGCGGCTACACCTTC.

The sample holds a few counts of this clone. V and J are TRBV29-1 and TRBJ1-5; a possible D gene is TRBD1 (6 bases). CDR3 length equals 15 residues. CDR1 SQVTM and CDR2 ANQGSEA come from the germline V gene. The V and J ends lost 5 bases and 1 base respectively, with 15 bases between them. The CDR3 protein is CSVLLGGSSNQPQHF. In DNA form, the CDR3 reads TGCAGCGTTCTATTGGGGGGCTCAAGCAATCAGCCCCAGCATTTT.